This entry describes one TCR beta chain. This record comes from a study of OX40 agonist ivuxolimab in advanced cancers. The germline gives CDR1 GTSNPN, CDR2 SVGIG (reference sequence). V gave up 0 bases and J gave up 3 bases, with 5 bases separating them. This CDR3 spans 12 amino acids. Some clones are missing from TCRdb's copy, which holds only in-frame ones; the method was immunoSEQ multiplex PCR. The sample consists of 37,000 or so clones, 82% of them appearing once. This chain connects TRBV30 to TRBJ1-2; D gene uncertain. This TCR derives from an adult with an advanced solid tumor such as melanoma, head and neck, liver or kidney cancer. Specimen: CD4+ or CD8+ T cells sorted from blood, collected in a trial of the OX40 agonist ivuxolimab. CDR3 DNA sequence: TGTGCCTGGAGTGTAGACCACTATGGCTACACCTTC. It encodes CAWSVDHYGYTF.